These 29 T cell receptor beta chains were all obtained from the same sample, sequenced in a study of chemoradiotherapy in HPV16-positive cancers. Assay used: immunoSEQ multiplex PCR; TCRdb lists only in-frame clones, some missing. The sample includes roughly 5,200 clones, about three quarters seen only once; the top ten take about two fifths. The sample was taken from a patient who underwent chemoradiotherapy. The receptors were sampled from a human donor with HPV-associated anogenital cancer.

This clone has just a few counts. The V call is TRBV4-1, the J call TRBJ1-5, with 8 positions matching TRBD1. The CDR3 is 19 residues long. CDR1 MGHRA and CDR2 YSYEKL come from the germline V gene. The ends lost 1 base at V and 0 bases at J; junction bases unmatched: 11. CDR3 protein: CASSQGAPGGFFSNQPQHF. DNA of the CDR3: TGCGCCAGCAGCCAAGGGGCGCCAGGGGGCTTTTTTAGCAATCAGCCCCAGCATTTT.

The chain joins TRBV28 to TRBJ2-7; the D is unclear. Germline values: CDR1 MDHEN, CDR2 SYDVKM. V was cut by 8 bases and J by 2 bases, with 16 bases left in between. This CDR3 spans 14 amino acids. CDR3 sequence (DNA): TGTGCCAGCCCCGGACCCGCACCAACCTACGAGCAGTACTTC. It encodes CASPGPAPTYEQYF.

The rearrangement joins TRBV7-9 to TRBJ2-7, with D hard to call. Per the germline V gene, CDR1 is SEHNR and CDR2 is FQNEAQ (reference sequence). There are 13 residues in the CDR3. The V and J ends lost 4 bases and 0 bases respectively, with 7 bases between them. CDR3 in amino acids: CASSSVSSYEQYF. The CDR3 DNA follows: TGTGCCAGCAGCTCAGTGAGCTCCTACGAGCAGTACTTC.

The genes are TRBV7-2 and TRBJ2-6, with D unresolved. Germline assignment: CDR1 SGHTA and CDR2 FQGNSA. The CDR3 sequence is 15 residues long. Trimming stripped 5 bases from V and 0 bases from J, with 8 bases between. CDR3 in DNA: TGTGCCAGCAGCCCCCAGAGCTCTGGGGCCAACGTCCTGACTTTC. It encodes CASSPQSSGANVLTF.

V and J are TRBV28 and TRBJ2-3; D could derive from TRBD1 or TRBD2 (6 bases each). This CDR3 contains 14 residues. CDR1 and CDR2 (germline): MDHEN, SYDVKM. The V gene lost 5 bases and the J gene lost 0 bases, with 9 bases spanning the gap. The CDR3 is CASSGGLSTDTQYF. DNA of the CDR3: TGTGCCAGCAGTGGGGGGCTTAGCACAGATACGCAGTATTTT.

This chain connects TRBV5-6 to TRBJ2-7; 9 nucleotides agree with TRBD2. This CDR3 has 15 amino acids. CDR1 SGHDT and CDR2 YYEEEE come from the germline V gene. Trimming at V came to 5 bases and at J to 4 bases, leaving 10 bases not matched to a gene. CDR3 loop: CASRIRRTSDYEQYF. In DNA, the CDR3 is TGTGCCAGCAGGATAAGAAGGACTAGCGATTACGAGCAGTACTTC.

The rearrangement joins TRBV7-7 to TRBJ1-1, with D perhaps matching TRBD1 (5 bases). CDR3 size: 13 residues. Trimming took off 2 bases at V and 11 bases at J, with 15 bases between the two ends. Germline V CDR1 and CDR2: SSHAT, FNYEAQ (reference sequence). This CDR3 is CASSLRDPRRAFF. The CDR3 DNA sequence: TGTGCCAGCAGCTTAAGGGACCCACGCAGGGCTTTCTTT.

V usage is TRBV27 and J usage is TRBJ2-3; 9 positions agree with TRBD2. V trimming: 0 bases; J trimming: 3 bases; junction bases outside the gene matches: 4. Germline values: CDR1 MNHEY, CDR2 SMNVEV (reference sequence). This CDR3 is built from 16 residues. The CDR3 sequence is CASSLSSGGRTDTQYF. The DNA of the CDR3 is TGTGCCAGCAGTTTATCTAGCGGGGGTCGGACAGATACGCAGTATTTT.

This chain links TRBV6-1 with TRBJ1-2; 8 nucleotides line up with TRBD1. Germline assignment: CDR1 MNHNS and CDR2 SASEGT. This CDR3 spans 15 amino acids. The ends lost 2 bases at V and 7 bases at J; junction bases unmatched: 9. The CDR3 bases are TGTGCCAGCAGTGAAAGGGGTAGGACAGGGTTTGGCTACACCTTC. Amino acid sequence: CASSERGRTGFGYTF.

The chain uses TRBV5-8 and TRBJ2-3; D is possibly TRBD2 (5 bases). V was clipped by 0 bases and J by 1 base, with 12 bases between them. The germline V gene encodes CDR1 SGHTS and CDR2 YDEGEE. CDR3 length: 16 residues. CDR3 residues: CASSLAGGSRTDTQYF. CDR3 bases: TGTGCCAGCAGCTTGGCCGGAGGATCTCGCACAGATACGCAGTATTTT.

V is TRBV6-5 and J is TRBJ1-1, with 9 bases identical to TRBD1. The CDR3 covers 15 residues. Germline CDR1 and CDR2: MNHEY and SVGAGI. The junction had 15 bases not matched to a gene; V was cut back by 5 bases and J by 11 bases. The CDR3 DNA reads TGTGCCAGCAGTAGGGGGGGACAGGGAGTTCTGAGCGCTTTCTTT. Protein product: CASSRGGQGVLSAFF.

This clone counts as medium-sized. The chain employs TRBV4-3 and TRBJ2-1; 13 nucleotides match TRBD2. The CDR3 sequence is 16 residues long. CDR1 LGHNA and CDR2 YSLEER come from the germline V gene. The trim removed 7 bases at V and 4 bases at J, leaving 7 bases unmatched. The CDR3 reads CASTRLAGGSYNEQFF. CDR3 nucleotide sequence: TGCGCCAGCACCAGACTAGCGGGGGGTTCTTACAATGAGCAGTTCTTC.

The chain's CDR3 is CASSVGASETQYF. The CDR3 DNA sequence: TGTGCCAGCAGCGTAGGGGCATCGGAGACCCAGTACTTC. The rearrangement joins TRBV9 to TRBJ2-5; D gene uncertain. The CDR3 consists of 13 residues. Germline assignment: CDR1 SGDLS and CDR2 YYNGEE. The V gene lost 0 bases and the J gene lost 5 bases, with 8 bases spanning the gap.

The table lists this clone with a few counts. The chain combines TRBV18 with TRBJ1-5; a possible D gene is TRBD1 (5 bases). Trimming stripped 4 bases from V and 0 bases from J, with 10 bases between. The CDR3 runs to 15 residues. CDR1 is KGHSH and CDR2 is LQKENI in the germline V gene. CDR3 loop: CASSLGTNSNQPQHF. CDR3 nucleotides: TGTGCCAGCTCACTTGGGACGAATAGCAATCAGCCCCAGCATTTT.

The chain employs TRBV18 and TRBJ2-7; 11 bases fit TRBD2. Germline V gives CDR1 KGHSH, CDR2 LQKENI. This CDR3 contains 16 residues. The V segment lost 5 bases and the J segment 7 bases; nucleotides outside the gene matches: 13. CDR3 nucleotide sequence: TGTGCCAGCTCATCGAACCAGGGACTAGCGGCTGCTGAGCAGTACTTC. This codes for CASSSNQGLAAAEQYF. The full variable domain, its missing parts supplied by reference TRBV18 and TRBJ2-7, is NAGVMQNPRHLVRRRGQEARLRCSPMKGHSHVYWYRQLPEEGLKFMVYLQKENIIDESGMPKERFSAEFPKEGPSILRIQQVVRGDSAAYFCASSSNQGLAAAEQYFGPGTRLTVT.

This chain links TRBV2 with TRBJ1-2, with D maybe TRBD1 (5 bases). CDR3 length: 15 amino acids. The ends were cut back, 4 bases at V and 3 bases at J, with 15 bases in the middle. Germline values: CDR1 SNHLY, CDR2 FYNNEI. This CDR3 reads CASSGTGERYYGYTF. The CDR3 DNA reads TGTGCCAGCAGTGGTACAGGTGAGAGATACTATGGCTACACCTTC.

This clone was found a few times. The genes are TRBV13 and TRBJ1-2; D possibly corresponds to TRBD1 (5 bases). The germline gives CDR1 PRHDT, CDR2 FYEKMQ (reference sequence). The CDR3 is 18 residues long. V shed 0 bases and J shed 8 bases, with 25 bases lying between them. CDR3 in DNA: TGTGCCAGCAGCTTAGGCCTAAGGGGCAATCCCTATAAGGGGGGCTACACCTTC. It encodes CASSLGLRGNPYKGGYTF.

This chain connects TRBV7-8 to TRBJ2-7; 8 bases are a match to TRBD2. The J segment lost 4 bases and the V segment lost 2 bases, leaving 4 bases of the junction unmatched. This CDR3 contains 14 residues. The germline gives CDR1 SGHVS, CDR2 FQNEAQ. CDR3 protein: CASSLFGRVYEQYF. The CDR3 bases are TGTGCCAGCAGCTTATTCGGGAGGGTTTACGAGCAGTACTTC.

There are a few counts of this clone. The genes are TRBV5-1 and TRBJ2-7, with 7 nucleotides matching TRBD1. The CDR3 consists of 13 residues. Looked up from germline, CDR1 is SGHRS and CDR2 is YFSETQ. Trimming cost V 4 bases and J 4 bases; bases outside gene matches: 5. Here the CDR3 reads CASSLGQKYEQYF. CDR3 nucleotide sequence: TGCGCCAGCAGCCTGGGACAGAAATACGAGCAGTACTTC.

The table lists this clone with a few counts. The J gene is TRBJ2-7, the V gene TRBV7-9; D uncertain. V was trimmed by 5 bases and J by 0 bases, leaving 11 bases between them. The germline V gene encodes CDR1 SEHNR and CDR2 FQNEAQ (reference sequence). This CDR3 region has 14 residues. The DNA for the CDR3 is TGTGCCAGCAGCGCAGACCGGTACTCCTACGAGCAGTACTTC. Protein sequence: CASSADRYSYEQYF.

The chain combines TRBV28 with TRBJ2-7, with 14 bases fitting TRBD2. This CDR3 region has 19 residues. In germline, CDR1 is MDHEN, CDR2 SYDVKM. V shed 3 bases and J 4 bases; nucleotides not matched to a gene: 14. The CDR3 sequence: CASSFSGGTSGRGGYEQYF. In nucleotides, the CDR3 is TGTGCCAGCAGTTTTTCGGGGGGGACTAGCGGGAGAGGTGGTTACGAGCAGTACTTC.

The J gene is TRBJ2-3, the V gene TRBV28; unclear D gene. The CDR3 loop spans 13 amino acids. Germline loops: CDR1 MDHEN, CDR2 SYDVKM. With 8 bases removed from V and 0 bases from J, the gap between germline ends came to 9 bases. This chain's CDR3 is CASGRGSTDTQYF. DNA of the CDR3: TGTGCCAGCGGACGCGGTAGCACAGATACGCAGTATTTT.

This chain joins TRBV7-7 and TRBJ2-5, with D hard to call. Germline-derived CDR1 and CDR2 are SSHAT and FNYEAQ (reference sequence). The CDR3 totals 13 residues. The ends were cut back, 4 bases at V and 2 bases at J, with 8 bases in the middle. The CDR3 DNA sequence: TGTGCCAGCAGCTCCGATCAGCAAGAGACCCAGTACTTC. Protein: CASSSDQQETQYF.

The rearrangement uses TRBV12-5 and TRBJ2-2; D uncertain. The ends were cut back, 5 bases at V and 9 bases at J, with 7 bases in the middle. Germline loops: CDR1 LGHNT, CDR2 FRNRAP. The length of the CDR3 is 11 residues. For the CDR3, the DNA is TGTGCTAGTGGTCTGAGACGGGAGCTGTTTTTT. Its translation is CASGLRRELFF.

This clone was seen more than once but under ten times. This chain links TRBV27 with TRBJ1-1; a weak D match, TRBD1 (5 bases). The CDR3 totals 11 residues. Germline values: CDR1 MNHEY, CDR2 SMNVEV (reference sequence). Trimming cost V 5 bases and J 7 bases, with 8 bases left between them. CDR3 in DNA: TGTGCCAGCAGTGCTGACAGTGAAGCTTTCTTT. Translating gives CASSADSEAFF.

This chain uses TRBV18 with TRBJ2-7; 10 positions agree with TRBD1. CDR3 length: 15 residues. Trimming cost V 3 bases and J 2 bases; bases outside gene matches: 4. CDR1 and CDR2 from the germline V gene are KGHSH and LQKENI. CDR3 bases: TGTGCCAGCTCACCCCGGGACAGGGGAGCCTACGAGCAGTACTTC. Its protein is CASSPRDRGAYEQYF.

J is TRBJ2-7 and V is TRBV7-6; D may be TRBD2 (6 bases). V was shortened by 0 bases and J by 1 base, with 19 bases between the two germline ends. The CDR3 sequence is 18 residues long. Looked up from germline, CDR1 is SGHVS and CDR2 is FNYEAQ. CDR3 DNA sequence: TGTGCCAGCAGCTTAGCTACGGGATCGATGGGGGGTTCCTACGAGCAGTACTTC. Its translation: CASSLATGSMGGSYEQYF.

This clone was seen a handful of times. The V gene is TRBV4-1, the J gene TRBJ2-7; a weak D match, TRBD1 (6 bases). The ends were cut back, 3 bases at V and 2 bases at J, with 11 bases in the middle. Germline V lookup: CDR1 MGHRA, CDR2 YSYEKL. The CDR3 has 14 amino acids. Written as DNA, the CDR3 is TGCGCCAGCAGCCACAGTCAGGGGACCTACGAGCAGTACTTC. It is translated as CASSHSQGTYEQYF.

This clone was detected only a few times. The chain couples TRBV20-1 to TRBJ2-1; D gene ambiguous. The CDR3 is made up of 9 amino acids. CDR1 and CDR2 (germline): DFQATT, SNEGSKA (reference sequence). V lost 3 bases to trimming and J lost 12 bases, with 6 bases between them. CDR3 sequence: CSASAGQFF. Written as DNA, the CDR3 is TGCAGTGCTAGTGCTGGGCAGTTCTTC.